Below, one T cell receptor (beta chain) is given with its context. This receptor's antigen is unknown. No base quality values were provided; no much bigger clone lies one nucleotide off. The TCR beta CDR3 regions were amplified from the RNA transcripts. The first round of RT-PCR for the TCR CDR3 was performed with the HTBI primer set and the Qiagen OneStep RT-PCR kit. The libraries were constructed in a second round of multiplex PCR and then size-selected and purified. The libraries were sequenced on an Illumina HiSeq2000 using paired-end 100 bp reads. Processing in the source paper ran as follows. SOAPnuke was used to process the raw data, throwing out any read that contained adapters or uncalled bases, had a mean Phred below 15, or lacked an exact constant-primer or identifier match. COPE v1.2.5 was used to merge the high-quality paired reads, and each unique nucleotide sequence was defined as a clonotype. MiTCR v1.1 was used to align clonotypes to the IMGT TRBV, TRBD and TRBJ reference segments. Analysis was restricted to V-J combinations with a frequency above 0.0001, which covered approximately 99% of repertoires. The TCS score was defined as the ratio of F50 (clonal expansion) to E x V (chaos), calculated using BLOSUM62-based TCRdist between CDR3 peptides within each V-J. Welch's t-statistics and random forest reduced around 520 V-J features to about 12, which were used in a naive Bayes classifier (R e1071). TCRdb redid the processing of the public reads, applying fastp at Q25 and MiXCR, and retained in-frame beta chains. Under each unique CDR3 protein, matching rows form one entry showing the most common genes and DNA. The V and J calls reflect TCRdb's pipeline rather than the authors' work. This sample is represented by 450,000 to 650,000 distinct CDR3 sequences; roughly 15% of them were singletons. The top ten hold roughly 18% of the sample.

The source of the sample is a study of T cells in Graves' hyperthyroidism and ophthalmopathy (dated by TCRdb to about 2019). Regarding the study in general: Peripheral blood samples were taken at initial diagnosis, before any treatment was given. A discovery cohort of fewer than 110 patients, about 40 with Graves' ophthalmopathy and about 58 with stable Graves' hyperthyroidism, was used to find distinguishing TCR V-J signatures. Prospective prediction of ophthalmopathy was tested in an independent validation cohort consisting of about 20 hyperthyroidism patients and more than 15 patients who later progressed to ophthalmopathy. For training and testing, the roughly 97 patients in the discovery cohort were randomly divided in a 7:3 ratio. Thyroid tissue and blood T-cell repertoires from several Graves' hyperthyroidism patients were also compared in the study. Following sampling, methimazole starting at 30 mg daily was given to hyperthyroidism patients, and high-dose intravenous methylprednisolone was given to ophthalmopathy patients. According to the paper, TCR Vbeta CDR3 sequencing was carried out on about 140 peripheral blood samples, which came from fewer than 50 ophthalmopathy, around 75 hyperthyroidism and about 17 progressor patients.

Ophthalmopathy patients had moderately to severely active disease, with a Clinical Activity Score of 3 or more, a NOSPECS grade of 4 or more, and a disease duration of less than 3 months. Exclusion was applied to patients with uncontrolled infections, other autoimmune diseases, pregnancy or lactation. Diagnoses were based on clinical symptoms, serum thyroxine and TRAb, thyroid ultrasound and orbital computed tomography. PBMCs were isolated from approximately 10 ml of fresh peripheral blood by Ficoll-Paque density gradient centrifugation. Total RNA was extracted using Trizol reagent, and RNA quality was assessed on an Agilent 2100 Bioanalyzer. What the authors observed across the whole study: Sample size was not statistically predetermined, and blinding of investigators to group allocation was not performed. A 13 V-J signature model separated ophthalmopathy from stable hyperthyroidism, with around 90% sensitivity and about 81% specificity in cross-validation and 80%/75% in testing. In validation, progression to ophthalmopathy was predicted by the model with roughly 69% sensitivity and approximately 78% specificity, a median of approximately 7.1 months before onset. Blood samples also contained most of the expanded thyroid clonotypes (frequency above 0.001), which suggests that blood repertoires may reflect thyroid immune responses.

Sample: blood. This receptor was taken from a woman under 30 with Graves' ophthalmopathy.

The CDR3 sequence is CASSRAGAYNEQFF. In nucleotides, the sequence is TGTGCCAGTAGCCGGGCAGGGGCCTACAATGAGCAGTTCTTC. The chain employs TRBV19 and TRBJ2-1; a tentative D match to TRBD1 spans 6 bases. CDR3 length: 14 amino acids, cysteine to phenylalanine. Only the CDR3 DNA is retained, 42 bases long and in frame from the first base. V and J are truncated by 6 bases and 2 bases respectively, leaving an intervening sequence of 11 bases. Looking up the germline V gene (reference sequence) yields CDR1 LNHDA and CDR2 SQIVND.